Shown below are 25 T cell receptor beta chains from a single sample sequenced in a study of T cells of healthy individuals. TCRdb passed the 5' RACE reads through MiXCR, listing each CDR3 protein once. Here the sample spans around 100,000 distinct CDR3 sequences, under 20% being singletons. The receptors were sampled from a human donor in good health.

This clonotype was seen more than once but under ten times. V and J are TRBV28 and TRBJ2-7; D is ambiguous. From germline, CDR1 is MDHEN and CDR2 SYDVKM. The CDR3 spans 14 residues. V lost 3 bases and J lost 6, with 15 bases in between. The CDR3 bases are TGTGCCAGCAGTTTGACACTCATAGACGGCGAGCAGTACTTC. It is translated as CASSLTLIDGEQYF.

Many counts were recorded for this clonotype. This chain uses TRBV12-3 or TRBV12-4 with TRBJ1-2; D not certain. V was pared by 6 bases and J by 6 bases, with 8 bases between. The CDR3 consists of 11 residues. The chain's CDR3 is CASRSYHGYTF. The CDR3 DNA is TGTGCCAGCAGGTCCTACCATGGCTACACCTTC.

Comments on this clonotype: This may come from a read error, since a much larger clone is one base off. This sequence joins TRBV4-2 and TRBJ1-5; D is uncertain. This CDR3 has 13 residues. Germline CDR1 is LGHNA and CDR2 is YNFKEQ. The CDR3 region is CASGQTSNQPQHF. CDR3 sequence (DNA): TGTGCCAGCGGCCAAACAAGCAATCAGCCCCAGCATTTT.

The table lists this clonotype with many counts. The chain employs TRBV4-3 and TRBJ2-2; 10 nucleotides line up with TRBD2. Trimming cost V 0 bases and J 2 bases; bases outside gene matches: 9. Germline-derived CDR1 and CDR2 are LGHNA and YSLEER. This CDR3 is built from 19 residues. The CDR3 bases are TGCGCCAGCAGCCAAGACTCAGGCCTAGCGGGGGCCAACACCGGGGAGCTGTTTTTT. Translation gives CASSQDSGLAGANTGELFF.

CDR3 DNA: TGCAGCGCCCAGGGGAACGGGGTCAATGAGCAGTTCTTC. It yields the protein CSAQGNGVNEQFF. V and J are TRBV29-1 and TRBJ2-1; D is perhaps TRBD1 (6 bases). V dropped 7 bases and J dropped 6 bases, with 16 bases sitting between them. Germline assignment: CDR1 SQVTM and CDR2 ANQGSEA. The CDR3 contains 13 residues.

The V and J genes are TRBV4-3 and TRBJ1-4; 10 bases fit TRBD1. Germline CDR1 reads LGHNA; CDR2 reads YSLEER. V was clipped by 4 bases and J by 5 bases; unmatched bases: 7. CDR3 size: 16 residues. DNA for the CDR3: TGCGCCAGCAGCCTCTGGACAGGGGGGCTCAATGAAAAACTGTTTTTT. Its protein is CASSLWTGGLNEKLFF.

The CDR3 sequence is CASSYTSGPTYEQYF. CDR3 in DNA: TGTGCCAGCAGCTACACTAGCGGTCCTACCTACGAGCAGTACTTC. The chain combines TRBV7-3 with TRBJ2-7, with 8 bases lining up with TRBD2. Germline V CDR1 and CDR2: SGHTA, FQGTGA. The CDR3 sequence is 15 residues long. Germline trimming cut 4 bases from V and 2 bases from J; bases unmatched to any gene: 7.

At least ten counts were recorded for this clonotype. This chain uses TRBV5-6 with TRBJ2-1, with 8 bases aligning to TRBD1. Germline loops: CDR1 SGHDT, CDR2 YYEEEE. V dropped 4 bases and J dropped 6; count of bases not matched to a gene: 9. CDR3 length: 15 amino acids. CDR3 protein: CASSQRGQGSNEQFF. As DNA, the CDR3 is TGTGCCAGCAGCCAACGTGGACAGGGTAGCAATGAGCAGTTCTTC.

V is TRBV7-2 and J is TRBJ2-1; the D is unclear. CDR1 SGHTA and CDR2 FQGNSA come from the germline V gene. Trimming took off 2 bases at V and 8 bases at J, with 13 bases between the two ends. There are 14 residues in the CDR3. CDR3 protein: CASSLSFSTDEQFF. CDR3 coding DNA: TGTGCCAGCAGCTTATCTTTTAGCACCGATGAGCAGTTCTTC.

This rearrangement joins TRBV5-1 to TRBJ2-3, with 8 bases aligning to TRBD1. V lost 4 bases to trimming and J lost 5 bases; unmatched junction nucleotides: 6. The CDR3 length is 14 residues. Looked up from germline, CDR1 is SGHRS and CDR2 is YFSETQ. CDR3 in DNA: TGCGCCAGCAGCCTCTTCGACAGGGGAGATACGCAGTATTTT. The encoded protein is CASSLFDRGDTQYF.

The V call is TRBV4-1, the J call TRBJ2-3, with 9 nucleotides matching TRBD1. Unmatched junction bases numbered 7, after V lost 0 bases and J lost 3 bases. There are 17 residues in the CDR3. The germline V gene encodes CDR1 MGHRA and CDR2 YSYEKL. The CDR3 nucleotides are TGCGCCAGCAGCCAAGATTGGACCGGGACAGGGACAGATACGCAGTATTTT. It yields the protein CASSQDWTGTGTDTQYF.

The V and J genes are TRBV14 and TRBJ2-4; 10 bases line up with TRBD1. Germline CDR1 reads SGHDN; CDR2 reads FVKESK. V was pared by 3 bases and J by 8 bases, with 7 bases of the junction left unmatched. This CDR3 contains 15 residues. The CDR3 loop reads CASSQTRDRGYIQYF. In nucleotides, the CDR3 is TGTGCCAGCAGCCAGACCCGGGACAGGGGATACATTCAGTACTTC.

In its sample, this clonotype was seen many times. The rearrangement joins TRBV4-3 to TRBJ2-7; 15 nucleotides line up with TRBD2. The junction had 7 bases not matched to a gene; V was cut back by 0 bases and J by 13 bases. The CDR3 is 15 amino acids. Germline V gene data show CDR1 as LGHNA and CDR2 as YSLEER. CDR3 in DNA: TGCGCCAGCAGCCAAGACCCCGGGACTAGCGGGAGGCTCTACTTC. It translates to CASSQDPGTSGRLYF.

The chain combines TRBV11-1 with TRBJ2-5; perhaps TRBD2 as D (6 bases). The germline V gene encodes CDR1 SGHAT and CDR2 FQDESV (reference sequence). CDR3 length equals 15 residues. Trimming left V 11 bases short and J 4 bases short, with 23 bases between. Here the CDR3 reads CASNGGVEYRETQYF. The CDR3 DNA reads TGTGCCTCGAATGGCGGGGTTGAGTACAGAGAGACCCAGTACTTC.

This clonotype was counted between two and nine times. This chain uses TRBV24-1 with TRBJ2-2, with 7 bases that match TRBD2. The CDR3 runs 17 residues. Looked up from germline, CDR1 is KGHDR and CDR2 is SFDVKD. V was pared by 3 bases and J by 3 bases, with 9 bases of the junction left unmatched. The CDR3 sequence: CATSDPPKGGDTGELFF. The CDR3 DNA reads TGTGCCACCAGTGATCCCCCAAAGGGAGGGGACACCGGGGAGCTGTTTTTT.

This clonotype was counted ten times or more. The chain carries TRBV29-1 and TRBJ1-2; D is perhaps TRBD1 (5 bases). Per germline, CDR1 SQVTM and CDR2 ANQGSEA. The length of the CDR3 is 14 residues. Trimming shortened V by 4 bases and J by 2 bases, and 14 bases separated the two germline ends. The CDR3, as DNA: TGCAGCGTTGTTGGAGGGGACGGAAACTATGGCTACACCTTC. Encoded protein: CSVVGGDGNYGYTF. The variable domain in full, completed from reference TRBV29-1 and TRBJ1-2, reads SAVISQKPSRDICQRGTSLTIQCQVDSQVTMMFWYRQQPGQSLTLIATANQGSEATYESGFVIDKFPISRPNLTFSTLTVSNMSPEDSSIYLCSVVGGDGNYGYTFGSGTRLTVV.

This clonotype has a count of ten or more. This rearrangement joins TRBV12-3 or TRBV12-4 to TRBJ1-1; D not resolved. V was shortened by 1 base and J by 1 base, with 4 bases between the two germline ends. The CDR3 covers 13 residues. The DNA for the CDR3 is TGTGCCAGCAGTTTAGTGTCGAACACTGAAGCTTTCTTT. Translated, it gives CASSLVSNTEAFF.

The chain is built from TRBV30 and TRBJ2-7; D unclear. The CDR3 has 11 amino acids. Germline V lookup: CDR1 GTSNPN, CDR2 SVGIG (reference sequence). The V end lost 1 base, the J end lost 2 bases, and 3 bases lay between the germline ends. The CDR3 region has the DNA TGTGCCTGGAGTGGGCCCTACGAGCAGTACTTC. Translation gives CAWSGPYEQYF.

This rearrangement joins TRBV20-1 to TRBJ1-6; TRBD1 matches at 8 bases. The V gene end was trimmed by 3 bases and the J gene end by 10 bases; junction bases not matched to a gene: 14. Per the germline V gene, CDR1 is DFQATT and CDR2 is SNEGSKA (reference sequence). There are 16 residues in the CDR3. Here the CDR3 reads CSASKISPTGESPLHF. The CDR3 nucleotides read TGCAGTGCTAGCAAGATTAGCCCGACAGGGGAATCACCCCTCCACTTT.

This clonotype was seen at least ten times. The CDR3 nucleotides are TGCGCCAGCAGCCAACAGGGGAACACAGATACGCAGTATTTT. It specifies CASSQQGNTDTQYF. V and J are TRBV4-3 and TRBJ2-3; a weak D match, TRBD1 (6 bases). The CDR3 is 14 amino acids. CDR1 LGHNA and CDR2 YSLEER come from the germline V gene. Trimming took 2 bases from V and 2 from J, leaving 8 bases between them.

J is TRBJ1-2 and V is TRBV29-1, with D unclear. The V end lost 0 bases, the J end lost 2 bases, and 1 base lay between the germline ends. CDR3 size: 11 residues. Germline CDR1 and CDR2: SQVTM and ANQGSEA. The CDR3 DNA sequence: TGCAGCGTTGAAGAGAACTATGGCTACACCTTC. Protein sequence: CSVEENYGYTF.

The V gene is TRBV10-3, the J gene TRBJ2-7, with 9 bases aligning to TRBD1. The V segment lost 6 bases and the J segment 7 bases; nucleotides outside the gene matches: 4. From germline, CDR1 is ENHRY and CDR2 SYGVKD. The CDR3 has 12 amino acids. The CDR3 sequence: CAIRGTGTEQYF. CDR3 nucleotide sequence: TGTGCCATCAGGGGGACAGGGACGGAGCAGTACTTC.

This clonotype was seen a handful of times. The chain has TRBV7-9 and TRBJ2-1; D is undetermined. V lost 5 bases and J lost 7, with 12 bases in between. Per the germline V gene, CDR1 is SEHNR and CDR2 is FQNEAQ (reference sequence). The CDR3 spans 13 residues. The DNA of the CDR3 is TGTGCCAGCAGCGTTACCGAGGTAAATGAGCAGTTCTTC. Protein product: CASSVTEVNEQFF. Supplemented by reference TRBV7-9 and TRBJ2-1, the full variable domain reads DTGVSQNPRHKITKRGQNVTFRCDPISEHNRLYWYRQTLGQGPEFLTYFQNEAQLEKSRLLSDRFSAERPKGSFSTLEIQRTEQGDSAMYLCASSVTEVNEQFFGPGTRLTVL.

This clonotype was observed many times. V is TRBV28 and J is TRBJ2-6; D call uncertain. The CDR3 spans 16 residues. The germline V gene encodes CDR1 MDHEN and CDR2 SYDVKM. The V and J ends lost 1 base and 4 bases respectively, with 11 bases between them. The CDR3 coding sequence is TGTGCCAGCAGTTTATATCGGGTTCAAGGGGCCAACGTCCTGACTTTC. Translation gives CASSLYRVQGANVLTF. Based on the CDR3 plus reference TRBV28 and TRBJ2-6, the full variable domain is DVKVTQSSRYLVKRTGEKVFLECVQDMDHENMFWYRQDPGLGLRLIYFSYDVKMKEKGDIPEGYSVSREKKERFSLILESASTNQTSMYLCASSLYRVQGANVLTFGAGSRLTVL.

The chain combines TRBV27 with TRBJ2-7, with D unclear. The germline V and J ends were trimmed by 0 bases and 3 bases, with 6 bases remaining between them. The CDR3 has 13 residues. Germline loops: CDR1 MNHEY, CDR2 SMNVEV (reference sequence). Here the CDR3 DNA reads TGTGCCAGCAGTTTATCAACTGACTACGAGCAGTACTTC. Its protein product is CASSLSTDYEQYF.